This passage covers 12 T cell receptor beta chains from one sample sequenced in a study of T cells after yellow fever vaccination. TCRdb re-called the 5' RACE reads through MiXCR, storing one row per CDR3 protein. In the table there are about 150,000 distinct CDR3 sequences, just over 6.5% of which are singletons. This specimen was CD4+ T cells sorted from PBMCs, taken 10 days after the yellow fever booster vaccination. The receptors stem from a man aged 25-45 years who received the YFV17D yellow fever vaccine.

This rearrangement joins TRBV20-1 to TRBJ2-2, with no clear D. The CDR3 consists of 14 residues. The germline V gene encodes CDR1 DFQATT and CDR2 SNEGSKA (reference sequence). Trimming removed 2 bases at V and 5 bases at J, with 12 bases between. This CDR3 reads CSARKSVGTGELFF. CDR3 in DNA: TGCAGTGCTAGAAAATCCGTAGGGACCGGGGAGCTGTTTTTT.

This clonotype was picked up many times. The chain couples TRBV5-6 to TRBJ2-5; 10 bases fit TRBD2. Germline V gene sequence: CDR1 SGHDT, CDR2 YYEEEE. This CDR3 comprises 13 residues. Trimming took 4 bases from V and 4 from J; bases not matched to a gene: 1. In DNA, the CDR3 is TGTGCCAGCAGCAGGACTAGCGGAGAGACCCAGTACTTC. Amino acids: CASSRTSGETQYF.

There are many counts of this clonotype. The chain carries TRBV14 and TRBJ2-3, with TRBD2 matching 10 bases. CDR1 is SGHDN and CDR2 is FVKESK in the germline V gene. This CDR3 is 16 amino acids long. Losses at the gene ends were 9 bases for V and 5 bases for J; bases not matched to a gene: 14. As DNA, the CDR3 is TGTGCCAGAGGGGAGGGACTAGCGACGACCGAAGATACGCAGTATTTT. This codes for CARGEGLATTEDTQYF.

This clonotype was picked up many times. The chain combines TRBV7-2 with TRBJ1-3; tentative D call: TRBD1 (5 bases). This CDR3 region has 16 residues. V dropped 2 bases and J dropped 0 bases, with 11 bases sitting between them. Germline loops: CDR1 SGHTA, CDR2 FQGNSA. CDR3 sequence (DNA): TGTGCCAGCAGCTTACGTGGGACCTCCTCTGGAAACACCATATATTTT. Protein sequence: CASSLRGTSSGNTIYF.

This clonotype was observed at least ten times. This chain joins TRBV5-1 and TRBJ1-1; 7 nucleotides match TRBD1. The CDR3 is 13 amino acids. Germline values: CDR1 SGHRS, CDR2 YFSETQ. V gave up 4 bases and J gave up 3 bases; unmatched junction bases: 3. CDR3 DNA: TGCGCCAGCAGCCGTCAGGGGGACACTGAAGCTTTCTTT. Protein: CASSRQGDTEAFF.

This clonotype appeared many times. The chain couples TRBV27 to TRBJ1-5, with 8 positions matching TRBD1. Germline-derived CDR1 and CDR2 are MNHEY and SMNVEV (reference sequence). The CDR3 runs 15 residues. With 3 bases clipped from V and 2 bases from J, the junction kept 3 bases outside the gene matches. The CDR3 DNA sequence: TGTGCCAGCAGTTTGGCACAGGGGGGCAATCAGCCCCAGCATTTT. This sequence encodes CASSLAQGGNQPQHF.

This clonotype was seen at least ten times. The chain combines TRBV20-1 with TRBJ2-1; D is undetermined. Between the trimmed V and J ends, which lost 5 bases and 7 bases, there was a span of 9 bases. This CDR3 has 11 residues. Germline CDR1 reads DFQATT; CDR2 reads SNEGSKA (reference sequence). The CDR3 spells CSAAPLNEQFF. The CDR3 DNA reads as TGCAGTGCTGCCCCGCTTAATGAGCAGTTCTTC.

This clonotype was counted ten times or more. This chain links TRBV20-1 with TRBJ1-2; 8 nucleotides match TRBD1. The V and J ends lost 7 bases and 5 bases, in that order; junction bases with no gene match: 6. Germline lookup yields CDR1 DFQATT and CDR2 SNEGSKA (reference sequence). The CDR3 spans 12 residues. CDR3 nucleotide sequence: TGCAGTGTAACACAGGGGGAGTATGGCTACACCTTC. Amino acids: CSVTQGEYGYTF.

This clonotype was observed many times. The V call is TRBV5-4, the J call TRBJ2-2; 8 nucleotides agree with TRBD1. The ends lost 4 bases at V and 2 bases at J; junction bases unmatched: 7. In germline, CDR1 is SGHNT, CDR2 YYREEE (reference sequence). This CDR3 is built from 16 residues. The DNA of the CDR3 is TGTGCCAGCAGCAACGATCCAGGGGGCAACACCGGGGAGCTGTTTTTT. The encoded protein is CASSNDPGGNTGELFF.

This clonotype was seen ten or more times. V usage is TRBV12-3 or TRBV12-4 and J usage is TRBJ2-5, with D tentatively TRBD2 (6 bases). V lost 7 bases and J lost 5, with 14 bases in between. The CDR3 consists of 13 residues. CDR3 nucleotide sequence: TGTGCCAGCACCCAGACTAGTTGGGAGACCCAGTACTTC. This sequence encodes CASTQTSWETQYF.

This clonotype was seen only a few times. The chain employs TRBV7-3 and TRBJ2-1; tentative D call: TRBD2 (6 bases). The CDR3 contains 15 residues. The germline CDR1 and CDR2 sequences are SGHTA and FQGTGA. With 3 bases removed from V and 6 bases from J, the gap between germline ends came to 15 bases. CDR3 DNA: TGTGCCAGCAGCTTTGGGGACTCCCGGGGCAATGAGCAGTTCTTC. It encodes CASSFGDSRGNEQFF.

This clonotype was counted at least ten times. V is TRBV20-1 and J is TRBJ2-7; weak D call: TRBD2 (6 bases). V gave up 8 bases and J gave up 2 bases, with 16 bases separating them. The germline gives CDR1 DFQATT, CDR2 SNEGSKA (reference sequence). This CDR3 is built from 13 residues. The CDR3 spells CSTQKRAPYEQYF. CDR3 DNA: TGCAGTACCCAAAAGCGGGCACCCTACGAGCAGTACTTC.